This T cell receptor beta chain was sequenced for a study of blood T cells in healthy people across ages. General study results and limits: A strong correlation was seen between TCR beta diversity and naive T cell percentage.

This clonotype was counted only a few times. Its antigen is undetermined. The V gene end was trimmed by 0 bases and the J gene end by 8 bases; junction bases not matched to a gene: 11. The CDR3 has 16 residues. Germline V CDR1 and CDR2: SGHRS, YFSETQ. Sample-barcoded 5' priming and a J-beta primer mix drove a second PCR of 7 to 11 cycles. TCRdb itself ran the 5' RACE reads through MiXCR, one entry per CDR3 protein. The table shows 700,000 to 900,000 distinct CDR3 sequences, with roughly 25% occurring only once. Another study also made use of these data, one on T cells of mothers and their children.

This chain links TRBV5-1 with TRBJ2-4; 7 bases fit TRBD2. This TCR came from a boy between 10 and 17 years old in good health. Sequencing was done on a sample of blood. DNA of the CDR3: TGCGCCAGCAGCTTGGAAGGTCCCAGCGGGGAGGACATTCAGTACTTC. Its protein product is CASSLEGPSGEDIQYF.